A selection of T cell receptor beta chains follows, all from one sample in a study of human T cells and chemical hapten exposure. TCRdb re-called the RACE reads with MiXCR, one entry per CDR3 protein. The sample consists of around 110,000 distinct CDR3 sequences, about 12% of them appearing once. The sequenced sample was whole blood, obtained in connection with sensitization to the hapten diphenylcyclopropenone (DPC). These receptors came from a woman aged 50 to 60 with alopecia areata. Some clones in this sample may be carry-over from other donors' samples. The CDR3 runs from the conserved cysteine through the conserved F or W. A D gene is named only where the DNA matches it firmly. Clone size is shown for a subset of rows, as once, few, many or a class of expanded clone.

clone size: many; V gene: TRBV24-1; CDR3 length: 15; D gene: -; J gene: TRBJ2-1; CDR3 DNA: TGTGCCACCAGTGATTGGTCTAGCTTCTACAATGAGCAGTTCTTC; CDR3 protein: CATSDWSSFYNEQFF
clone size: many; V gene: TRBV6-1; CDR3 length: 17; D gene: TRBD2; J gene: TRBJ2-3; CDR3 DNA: TGTGCCAGCAGCTCAGGGACTAGCGAGACTGGCACAGATACGCAGTATTTT; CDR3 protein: CASSSGTSETGTDTQYF
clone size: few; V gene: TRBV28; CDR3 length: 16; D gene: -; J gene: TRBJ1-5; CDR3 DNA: TGTGCCAGCAGCAGCCAGGGAGGAGGAGGCAATCAGCCCCAGCATTTT; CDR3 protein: CASSSQGGGGNQPQHF
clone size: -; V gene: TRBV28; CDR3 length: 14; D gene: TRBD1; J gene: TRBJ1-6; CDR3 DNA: TGTGCCAGCAGTGCCACAGGGGAACGGTCACCCCTCCACTTT; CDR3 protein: CASSATGERSPLHF
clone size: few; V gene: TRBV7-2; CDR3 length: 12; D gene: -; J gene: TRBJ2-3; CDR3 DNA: TGTGCCAGCAGGTCCGTAGGGAATGCGCAGTATTTT; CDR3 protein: CASRSVGNAQYF
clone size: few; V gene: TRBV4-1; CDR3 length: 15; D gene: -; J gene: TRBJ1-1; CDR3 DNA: TGCGCCAGCAGCCAAGACATCGGCATGAACACTGAAGCTTTCTTT; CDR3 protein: CASSQDIGMNTEAFF
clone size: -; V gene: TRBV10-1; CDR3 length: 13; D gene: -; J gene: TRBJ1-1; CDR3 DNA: TGCGCCAGCAACAGGGACCGGAACACTGAAGCTTTCTTT; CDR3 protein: CASNRDRNTEAFF
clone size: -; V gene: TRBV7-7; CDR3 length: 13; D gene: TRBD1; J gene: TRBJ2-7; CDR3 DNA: TGTGCTAGCAGCTTGGGGACAGGGACCGAGCAGTACTTC; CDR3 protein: CASSLGTGTEQYF
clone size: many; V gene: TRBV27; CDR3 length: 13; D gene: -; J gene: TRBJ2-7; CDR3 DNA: TGTGCCAGCAGTTTTGGACGGTCTGGCGAGCAGTACTTC; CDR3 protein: CASSFGRSGEQYF
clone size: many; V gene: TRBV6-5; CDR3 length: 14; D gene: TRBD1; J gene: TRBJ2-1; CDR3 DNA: TGTGCCAGCACGTACCGGACAGGGGTTAGTGAGCAGTTCTTC; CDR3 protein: CASTYRTGVSEQFF
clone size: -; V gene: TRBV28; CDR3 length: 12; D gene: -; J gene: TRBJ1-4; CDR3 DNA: TGTGCCAGCGGGCCTGCTAATGAAAAACTGTTTTTT; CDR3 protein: CASGPANEKLFF